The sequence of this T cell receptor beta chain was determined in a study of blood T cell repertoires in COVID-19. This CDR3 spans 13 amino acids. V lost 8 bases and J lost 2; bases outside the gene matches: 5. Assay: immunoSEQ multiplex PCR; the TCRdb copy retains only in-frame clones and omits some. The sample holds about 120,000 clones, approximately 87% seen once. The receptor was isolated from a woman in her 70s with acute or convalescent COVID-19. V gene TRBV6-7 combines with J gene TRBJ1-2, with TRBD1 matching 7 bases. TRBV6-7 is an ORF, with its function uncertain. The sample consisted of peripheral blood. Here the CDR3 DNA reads TGTGCCAGCGAGGACAGGCAAAACTATGGCTACACCTTC. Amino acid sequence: CASEDRQNYGYTF.